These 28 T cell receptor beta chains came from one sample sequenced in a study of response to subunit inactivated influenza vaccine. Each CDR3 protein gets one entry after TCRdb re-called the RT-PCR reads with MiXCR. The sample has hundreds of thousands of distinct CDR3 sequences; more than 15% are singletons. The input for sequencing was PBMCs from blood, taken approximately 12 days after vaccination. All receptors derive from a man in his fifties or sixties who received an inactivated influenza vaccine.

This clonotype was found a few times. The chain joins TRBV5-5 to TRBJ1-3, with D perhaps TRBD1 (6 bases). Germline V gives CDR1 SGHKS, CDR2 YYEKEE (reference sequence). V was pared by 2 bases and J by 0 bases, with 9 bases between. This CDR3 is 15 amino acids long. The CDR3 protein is CASSFGGASGNTIYF. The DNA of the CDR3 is TGTGCCAGCAGCTTCGGGGGGGCCTCTGGAAACACCATATATTTT.

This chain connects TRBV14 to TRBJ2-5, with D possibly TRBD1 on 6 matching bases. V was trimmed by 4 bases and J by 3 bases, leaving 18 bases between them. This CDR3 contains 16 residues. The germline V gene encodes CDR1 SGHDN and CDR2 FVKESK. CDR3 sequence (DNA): TGTGCCAGCAGCCCCCAACAGGGAAACCGGAAAGAGACCCAGTACTTC. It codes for CASSPQQGNRKETQYF.

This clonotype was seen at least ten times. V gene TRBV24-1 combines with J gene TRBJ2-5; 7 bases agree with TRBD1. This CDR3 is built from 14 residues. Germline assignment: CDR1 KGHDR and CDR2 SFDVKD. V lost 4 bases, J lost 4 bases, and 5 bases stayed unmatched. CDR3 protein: CATSETTGIETQYF. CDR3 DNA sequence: TGTGCCACCAGTGAAACGACAGGGATAGAGACCCAGTACTTC.

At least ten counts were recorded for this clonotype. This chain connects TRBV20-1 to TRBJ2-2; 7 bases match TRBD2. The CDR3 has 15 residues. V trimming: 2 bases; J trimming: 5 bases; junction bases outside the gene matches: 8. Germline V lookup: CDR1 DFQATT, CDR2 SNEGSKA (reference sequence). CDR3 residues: CSARRPSGPTGELFF. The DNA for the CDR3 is TGCAGTGCTAGACGTCCTAGCGGACCGACCGGGGAGCTGTTTTTT.

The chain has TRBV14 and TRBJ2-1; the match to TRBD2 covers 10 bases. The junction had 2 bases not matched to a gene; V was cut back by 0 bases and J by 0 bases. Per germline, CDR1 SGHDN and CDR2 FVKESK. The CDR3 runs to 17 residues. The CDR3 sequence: CASSQESGRGSYNEQFF. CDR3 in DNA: TGTGCCAGCAGCCAAGAAAGCGGGAGGGGCTCCTACAATGAGCAGTTCTTC.

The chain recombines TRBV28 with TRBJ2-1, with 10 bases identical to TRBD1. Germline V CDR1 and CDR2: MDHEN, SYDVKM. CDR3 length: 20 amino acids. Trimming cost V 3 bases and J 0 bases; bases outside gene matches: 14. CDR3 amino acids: CASSFRPGQGPSSSYNEQFF. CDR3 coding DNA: TGTGCCAGCAGTTTCCGCCCGGGACAGGGGCCCTCGAGCTCCTACAATGAGCAGTTCTTC.

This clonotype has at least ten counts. CDR3 nucleotide sequence: TGTGCCAGCAGTTTATTATCGGTGGGGGGAAATGAGCAGTTCTTC. Its protein is CASSLLSVGGNEQFF. This chain connects TRBV27 to TRBJ2-1, with a possible D match to TRBD2 (6 bases). The CDR3 consists of 15 residues. Germline V gives CDR1 MNHEY, CDR2 SMNVEV (reference sequence). Trimming stripped 1 base from V and 7 bases from J, with 14 bases between.

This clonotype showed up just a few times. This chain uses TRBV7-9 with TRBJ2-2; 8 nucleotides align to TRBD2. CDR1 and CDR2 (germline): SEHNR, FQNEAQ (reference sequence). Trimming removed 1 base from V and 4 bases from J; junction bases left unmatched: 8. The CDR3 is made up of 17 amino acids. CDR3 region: CASSLVPRGAGTGELFF. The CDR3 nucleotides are TGTGCCAGCAGCTTAGTCCCGCGGGGGGCCGGCACCGGGGAGCTGTTTTTT.

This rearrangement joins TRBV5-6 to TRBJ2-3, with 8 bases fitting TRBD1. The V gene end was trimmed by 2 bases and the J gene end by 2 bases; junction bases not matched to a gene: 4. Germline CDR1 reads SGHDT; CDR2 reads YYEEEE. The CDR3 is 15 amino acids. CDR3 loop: CASSFLGQATDTQYF. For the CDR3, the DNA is TGTGCCAGCAGCTTCTTGGGACAGGCCACAGATACGCAGTATTTT.

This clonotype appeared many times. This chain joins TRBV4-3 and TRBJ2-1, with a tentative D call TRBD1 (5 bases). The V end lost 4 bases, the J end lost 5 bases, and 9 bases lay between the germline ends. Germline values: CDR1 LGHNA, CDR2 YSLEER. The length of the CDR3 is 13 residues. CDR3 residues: CASSRGHNNEQFF. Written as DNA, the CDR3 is TGCGCCAGCAGCCGCGGACACAACAATGAGCAGTTCTTC.

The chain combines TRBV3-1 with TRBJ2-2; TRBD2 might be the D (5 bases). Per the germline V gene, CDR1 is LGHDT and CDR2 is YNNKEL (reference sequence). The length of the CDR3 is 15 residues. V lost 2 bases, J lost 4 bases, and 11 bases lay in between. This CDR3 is CASSQRQGGTGELFF. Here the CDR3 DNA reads TGTGCCAGCAGCCAAAGACAAGGAGGCACCGGGGAGCTGTTTTTT.

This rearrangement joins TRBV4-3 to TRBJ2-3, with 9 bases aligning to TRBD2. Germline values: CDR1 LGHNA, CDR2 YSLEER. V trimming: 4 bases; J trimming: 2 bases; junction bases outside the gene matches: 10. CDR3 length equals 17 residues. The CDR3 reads CASSRDGGGDLTDTQYF. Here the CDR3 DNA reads TGCGCCAGCAGCCGCGACGGCGGGGGGGACCTCACAGATACGCAGTATTTT.

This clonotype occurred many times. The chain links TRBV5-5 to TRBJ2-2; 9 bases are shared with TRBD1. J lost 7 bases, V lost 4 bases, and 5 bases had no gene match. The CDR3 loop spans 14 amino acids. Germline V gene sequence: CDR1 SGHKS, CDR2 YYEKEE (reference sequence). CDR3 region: CASSPQGAGGELFF. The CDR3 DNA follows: TGTGCCAGCAGCCCACAGGGGGCAGGCGGGGAGCTGTTTTTT.

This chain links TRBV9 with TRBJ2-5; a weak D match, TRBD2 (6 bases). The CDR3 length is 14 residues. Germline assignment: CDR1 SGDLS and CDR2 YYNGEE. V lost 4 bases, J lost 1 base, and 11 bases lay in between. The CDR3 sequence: CASSPGSIQETQYF. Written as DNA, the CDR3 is TGTGCCAGCAGCCCCGGGAGTATCCAAGAGACCCAGTACTTC.

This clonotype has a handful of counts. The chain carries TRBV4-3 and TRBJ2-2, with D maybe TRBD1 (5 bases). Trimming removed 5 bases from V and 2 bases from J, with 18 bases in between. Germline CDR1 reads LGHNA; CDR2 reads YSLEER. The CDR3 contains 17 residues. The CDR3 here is CASSNRIRADNTGELFF. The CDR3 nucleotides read TGCGCCAGCAGCAACAGGATCCGGGCGGACAACACCGGGGAGCTGTTTTTT.

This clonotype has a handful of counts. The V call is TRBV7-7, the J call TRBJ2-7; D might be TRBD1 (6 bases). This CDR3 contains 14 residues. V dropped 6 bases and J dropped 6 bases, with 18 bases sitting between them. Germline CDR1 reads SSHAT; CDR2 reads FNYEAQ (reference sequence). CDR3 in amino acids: CASSSNTGSGEQYF. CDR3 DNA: TGTGCCAGCAGTTCTAACACAGGGTCGGGCGAGCAGTACTTC.

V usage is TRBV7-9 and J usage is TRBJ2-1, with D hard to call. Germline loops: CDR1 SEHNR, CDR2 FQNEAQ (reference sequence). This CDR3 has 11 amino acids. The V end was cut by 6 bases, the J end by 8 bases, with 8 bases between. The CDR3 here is CASRSDYEQFF. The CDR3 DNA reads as TGTGCCAGCAGGTCCGATTATGAGCAGTTCTTC. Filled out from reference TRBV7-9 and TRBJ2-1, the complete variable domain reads DTGVSQNPRHKITKRGQNVTFRCDPISEHNRLYWYRQTLGQGPEFLTYFQNEAQLEKSRLLSDRFSAERPKGSFSTLEIQRTEQGDSAMYLCASRSDYEQFFGPGTRLTVL.

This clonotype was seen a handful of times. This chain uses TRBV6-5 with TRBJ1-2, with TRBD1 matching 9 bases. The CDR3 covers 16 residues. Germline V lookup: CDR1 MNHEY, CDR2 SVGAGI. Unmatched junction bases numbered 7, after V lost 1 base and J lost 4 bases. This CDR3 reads CASSYFQPGQGYGYTF. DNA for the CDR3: TGTGCCAGCAGTTACTTTCAACCGGGACAGGGCTATGGCTACACCTTC.

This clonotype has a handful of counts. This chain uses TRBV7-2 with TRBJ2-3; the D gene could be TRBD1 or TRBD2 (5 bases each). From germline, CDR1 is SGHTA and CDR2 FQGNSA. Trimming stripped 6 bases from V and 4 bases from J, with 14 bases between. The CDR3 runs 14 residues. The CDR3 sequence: CASSPGTVADTQYF. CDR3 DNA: TGTGCCAGCAGTCCAGGGACGGTTGCAGATACGCAGTATTTT. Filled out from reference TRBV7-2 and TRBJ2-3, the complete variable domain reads GAGVSQSPSNKVTEKGKDVELRCDPISGHTALYWYRQSLGQGLEFLIYFQGNSAPDKSGLPSDRFSAERTGGSVSTLTIQRTQQEDSAVYLCASSPGTVADTQYFGPGTRLTVL.

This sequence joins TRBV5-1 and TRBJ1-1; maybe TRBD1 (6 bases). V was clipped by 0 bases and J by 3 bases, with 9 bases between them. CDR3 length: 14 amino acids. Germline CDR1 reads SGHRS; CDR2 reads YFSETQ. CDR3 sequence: CASSLEGQYTEAFF. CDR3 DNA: TGCGCCAGCAGCTTGGAAGGACAGTACACTGAAGCTTTCTTT.

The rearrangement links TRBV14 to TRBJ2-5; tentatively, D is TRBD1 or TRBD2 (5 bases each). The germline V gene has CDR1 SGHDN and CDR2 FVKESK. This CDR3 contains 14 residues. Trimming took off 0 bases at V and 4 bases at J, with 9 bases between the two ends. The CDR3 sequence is CASSQDPGPETQYF. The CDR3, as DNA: TGTGCCAGCAGCCAAGACCCGGGGCCAGAGACCCAGTACTTC.

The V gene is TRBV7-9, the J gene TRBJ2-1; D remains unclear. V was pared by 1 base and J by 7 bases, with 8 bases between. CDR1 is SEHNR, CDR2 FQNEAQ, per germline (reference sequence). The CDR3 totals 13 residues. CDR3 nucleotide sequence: TGTGCCAGCAGCTTAGTATATGGGAATGAGCAGTTCTTC. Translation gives CASSLVYGNEQFF.

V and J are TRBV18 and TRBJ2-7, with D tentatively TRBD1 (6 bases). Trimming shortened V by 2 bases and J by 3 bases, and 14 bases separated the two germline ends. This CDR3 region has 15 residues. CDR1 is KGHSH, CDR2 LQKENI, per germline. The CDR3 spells CASSPFGQGIYEQYF. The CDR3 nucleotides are TGTGCCAGCTCACCATTTGGGCAGGGGATCTACGAGCAGTACTTC.

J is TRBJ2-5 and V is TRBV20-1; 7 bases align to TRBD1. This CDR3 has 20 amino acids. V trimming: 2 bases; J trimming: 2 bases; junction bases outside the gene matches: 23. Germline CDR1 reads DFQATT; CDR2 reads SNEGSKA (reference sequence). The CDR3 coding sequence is TGCAGTGCTAGACTCTATACAGGGGTCTCGAAGCACACTCGACAAGAGACCCAGTACTTC. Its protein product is CSARLYTGVSKHTRQETQYF.

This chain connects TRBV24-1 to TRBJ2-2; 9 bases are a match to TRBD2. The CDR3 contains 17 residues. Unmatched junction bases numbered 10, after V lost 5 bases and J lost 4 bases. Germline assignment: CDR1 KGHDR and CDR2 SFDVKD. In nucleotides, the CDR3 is TGTGCCACCAGTGCCATTAGCGGGAGAGGGGGCACCGGGGAGCTGTTTTTT. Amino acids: CATSAISGRGGTGELFF.

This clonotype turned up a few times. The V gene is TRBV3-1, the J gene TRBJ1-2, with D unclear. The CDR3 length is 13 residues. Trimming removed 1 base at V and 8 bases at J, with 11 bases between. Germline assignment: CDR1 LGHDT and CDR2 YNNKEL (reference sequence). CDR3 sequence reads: CASSQGATRGYTF. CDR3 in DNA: TGTGCCAGCAGCCAAGGGGCAACTAGGGGCTACACCTTC.

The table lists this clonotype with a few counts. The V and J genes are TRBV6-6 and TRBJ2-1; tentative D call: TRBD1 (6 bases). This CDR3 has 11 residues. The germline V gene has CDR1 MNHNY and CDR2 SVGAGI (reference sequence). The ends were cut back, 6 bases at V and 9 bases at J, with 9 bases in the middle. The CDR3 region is CASSQGIEQFF. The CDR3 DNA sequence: TGTGCCAGCAGCCAGGGGATTGAGCAGTTCTTC.

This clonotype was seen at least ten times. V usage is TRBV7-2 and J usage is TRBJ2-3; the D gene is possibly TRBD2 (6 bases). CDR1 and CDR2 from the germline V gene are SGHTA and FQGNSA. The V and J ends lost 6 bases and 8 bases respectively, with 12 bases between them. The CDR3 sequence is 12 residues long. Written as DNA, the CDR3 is TGTGCCAGCAGGCCTGCTAGCGCTACGCAGTATTTT. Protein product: CASRPASATQYF.